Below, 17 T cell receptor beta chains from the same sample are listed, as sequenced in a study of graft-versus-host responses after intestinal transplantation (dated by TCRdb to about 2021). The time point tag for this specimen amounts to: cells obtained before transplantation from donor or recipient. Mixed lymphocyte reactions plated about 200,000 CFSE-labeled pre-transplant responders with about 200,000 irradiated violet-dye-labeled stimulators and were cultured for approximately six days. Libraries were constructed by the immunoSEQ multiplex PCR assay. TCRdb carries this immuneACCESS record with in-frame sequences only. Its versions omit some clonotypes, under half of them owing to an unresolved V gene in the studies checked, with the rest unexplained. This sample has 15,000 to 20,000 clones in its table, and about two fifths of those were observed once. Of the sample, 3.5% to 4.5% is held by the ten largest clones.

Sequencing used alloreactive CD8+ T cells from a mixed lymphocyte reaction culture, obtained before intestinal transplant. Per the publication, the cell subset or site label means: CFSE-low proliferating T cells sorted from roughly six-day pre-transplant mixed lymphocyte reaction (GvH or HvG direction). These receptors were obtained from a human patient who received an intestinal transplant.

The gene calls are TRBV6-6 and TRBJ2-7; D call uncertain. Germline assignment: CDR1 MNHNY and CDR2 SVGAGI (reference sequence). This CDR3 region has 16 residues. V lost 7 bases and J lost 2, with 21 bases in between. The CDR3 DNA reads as TGTGCCAGCATTTATTACCCCCTTGTCTCTACCTACGAGCAGTACTTC. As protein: CASIYYPLVSTYEQYF.

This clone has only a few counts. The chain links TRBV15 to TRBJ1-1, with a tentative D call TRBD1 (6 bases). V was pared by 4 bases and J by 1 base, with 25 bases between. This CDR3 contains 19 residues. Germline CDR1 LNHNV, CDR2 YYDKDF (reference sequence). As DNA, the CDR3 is TGTGCCACCAGCATCCTAGCCCGGGCAGGGGCCTACCAGAACACTGAAGCTTTCTTT. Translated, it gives CATSILARAGAYQNTEAFF.

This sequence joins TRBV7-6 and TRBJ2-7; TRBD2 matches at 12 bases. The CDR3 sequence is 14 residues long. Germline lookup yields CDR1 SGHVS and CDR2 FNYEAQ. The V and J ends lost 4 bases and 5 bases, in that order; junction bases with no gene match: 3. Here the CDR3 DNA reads TGTGCCAGCAGCTCGACTAGCGGGAGTCACGAGCAGTACTTC. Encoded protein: CASSSTSGSHEQYF.

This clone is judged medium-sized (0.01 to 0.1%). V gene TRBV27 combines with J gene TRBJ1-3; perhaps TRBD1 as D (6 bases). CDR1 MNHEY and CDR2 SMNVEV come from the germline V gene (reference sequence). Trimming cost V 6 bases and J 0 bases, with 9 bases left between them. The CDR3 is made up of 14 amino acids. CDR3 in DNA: TGTGCCAGCAGCGACAGGTTCTCTGGAAACACCATATATTTT. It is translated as CASSDRFSGNTIYF.

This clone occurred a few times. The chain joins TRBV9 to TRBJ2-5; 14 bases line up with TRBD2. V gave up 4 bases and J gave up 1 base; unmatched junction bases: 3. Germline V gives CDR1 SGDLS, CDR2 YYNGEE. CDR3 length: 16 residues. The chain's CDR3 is CASSPGTSGSQETQYF. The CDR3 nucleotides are TGTGCCAGCAGCCCTGGGACTAGCGGGAGCCAAGAGACCCAGTACTTC. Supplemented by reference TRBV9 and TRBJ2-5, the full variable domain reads DSGVTQTPKHLITATGQRVTLRCSPRSGDLSVYWYQQSLDQGLQFLIQYYNGEERAKGNILERFSAQQFPDLHSELNLSSLELGDSALYFCASSPGTSGSQETQYFGPGTRLLVL.

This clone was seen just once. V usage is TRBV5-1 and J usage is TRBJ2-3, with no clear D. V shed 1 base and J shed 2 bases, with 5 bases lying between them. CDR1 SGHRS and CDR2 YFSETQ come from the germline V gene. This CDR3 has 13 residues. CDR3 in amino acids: CASSLFATDTQYF. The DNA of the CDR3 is TGCGCCAGCAGCTTGTTTGCCACAGATACGCAGTATTTT.

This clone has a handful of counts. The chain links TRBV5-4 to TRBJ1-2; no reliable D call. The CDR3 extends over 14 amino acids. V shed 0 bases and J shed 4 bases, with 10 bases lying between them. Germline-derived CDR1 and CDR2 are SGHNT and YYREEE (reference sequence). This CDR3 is CASSLAPHFYGYTF. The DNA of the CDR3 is TGTGCCAGCAGCTTGGCTCCCCACTTCTATGGCTACACCTTC.

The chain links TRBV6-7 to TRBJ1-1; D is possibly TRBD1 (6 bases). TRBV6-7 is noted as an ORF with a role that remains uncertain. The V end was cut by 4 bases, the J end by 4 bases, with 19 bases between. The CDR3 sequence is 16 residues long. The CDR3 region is CASSFSPRLGGTEAFF. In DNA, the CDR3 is TGTGCCAGCAGTTTTTCCCCACGACTAGGGGGCACTGAAGCTTTCTTT.

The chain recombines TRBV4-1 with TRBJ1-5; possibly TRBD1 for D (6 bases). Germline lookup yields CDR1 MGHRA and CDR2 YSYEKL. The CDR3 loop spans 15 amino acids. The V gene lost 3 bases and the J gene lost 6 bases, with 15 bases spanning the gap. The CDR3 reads CASSHHSQGAQPQHF. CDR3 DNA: TGCGCCAGCAGCCACCACTCACAGGGCGCTCAGCCCCAGCATTTT.

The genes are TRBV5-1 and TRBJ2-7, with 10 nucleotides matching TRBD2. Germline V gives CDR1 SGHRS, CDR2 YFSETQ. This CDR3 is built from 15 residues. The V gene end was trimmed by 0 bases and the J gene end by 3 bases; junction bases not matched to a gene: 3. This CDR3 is CASSLGPSGSYEQYF. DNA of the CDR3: TGCGCCAGCAGCTTGGGTCCTAGCGGGAGCTACGAGCAGTACTTC.

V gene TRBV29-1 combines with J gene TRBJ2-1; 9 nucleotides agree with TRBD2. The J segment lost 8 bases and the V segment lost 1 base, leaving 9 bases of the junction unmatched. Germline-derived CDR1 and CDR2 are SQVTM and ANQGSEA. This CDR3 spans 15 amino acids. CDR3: CSVEVAGDLSDEQFF. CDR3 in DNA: TGCAGCGTTGAAGTAGCGGGAGATCTCTCCGATGAGCAGTTCTTC.

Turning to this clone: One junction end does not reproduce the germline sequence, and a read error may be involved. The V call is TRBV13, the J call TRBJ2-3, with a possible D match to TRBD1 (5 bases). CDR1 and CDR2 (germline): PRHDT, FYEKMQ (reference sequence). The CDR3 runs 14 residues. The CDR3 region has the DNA TGTGCCAGCAGCTTAGGGGGGCCCACAGATACGCAGTTTTTT. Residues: CASSLGGPTDTQFF.

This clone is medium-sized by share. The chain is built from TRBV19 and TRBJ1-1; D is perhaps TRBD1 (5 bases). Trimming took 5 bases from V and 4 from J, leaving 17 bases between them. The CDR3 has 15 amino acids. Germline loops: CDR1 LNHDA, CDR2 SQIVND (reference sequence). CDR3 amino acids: CASSSRTAGSTEAFF. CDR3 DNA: TGTGCCAGTAGTTCCCGCACCGCAGGGTCCACTGAAGCTTTCTTT.

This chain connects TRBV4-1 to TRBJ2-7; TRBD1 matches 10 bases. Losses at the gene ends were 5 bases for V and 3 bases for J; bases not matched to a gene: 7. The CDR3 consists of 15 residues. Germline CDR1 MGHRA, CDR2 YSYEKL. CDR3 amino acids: CASSTSGTGVYEQYF. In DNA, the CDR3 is TGCGCCAGCAGCACCAGCGGGACAGGGGTCTACGAGCAGTACTTC.

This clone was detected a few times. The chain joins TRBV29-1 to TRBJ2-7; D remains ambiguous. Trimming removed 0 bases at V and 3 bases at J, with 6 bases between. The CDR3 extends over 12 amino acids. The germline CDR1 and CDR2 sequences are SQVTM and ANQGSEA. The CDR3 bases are TGCAGCGTTGAAGATCTGCTCTACGAGCAGTACTTC. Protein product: CSVEDLLYEQYF.

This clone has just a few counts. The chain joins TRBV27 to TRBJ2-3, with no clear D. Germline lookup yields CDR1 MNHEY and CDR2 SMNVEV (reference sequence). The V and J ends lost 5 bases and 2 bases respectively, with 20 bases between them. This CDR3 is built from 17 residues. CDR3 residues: CASSPPGWRRITDTQYF. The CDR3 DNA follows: TGTGCCAGCAGTCCTCCCGGATGGCGCAGGATCACAGATACGCAGTATTTT.

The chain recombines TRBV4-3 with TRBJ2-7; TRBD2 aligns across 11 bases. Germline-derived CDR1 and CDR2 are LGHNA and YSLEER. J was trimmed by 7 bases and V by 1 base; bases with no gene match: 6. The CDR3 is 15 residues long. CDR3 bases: TGCGCCAGCAGCCAAGTAGGGACTAGCGGTTGGGAGCAGTACTTC. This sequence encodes CASSQVGTSGWEQYF.